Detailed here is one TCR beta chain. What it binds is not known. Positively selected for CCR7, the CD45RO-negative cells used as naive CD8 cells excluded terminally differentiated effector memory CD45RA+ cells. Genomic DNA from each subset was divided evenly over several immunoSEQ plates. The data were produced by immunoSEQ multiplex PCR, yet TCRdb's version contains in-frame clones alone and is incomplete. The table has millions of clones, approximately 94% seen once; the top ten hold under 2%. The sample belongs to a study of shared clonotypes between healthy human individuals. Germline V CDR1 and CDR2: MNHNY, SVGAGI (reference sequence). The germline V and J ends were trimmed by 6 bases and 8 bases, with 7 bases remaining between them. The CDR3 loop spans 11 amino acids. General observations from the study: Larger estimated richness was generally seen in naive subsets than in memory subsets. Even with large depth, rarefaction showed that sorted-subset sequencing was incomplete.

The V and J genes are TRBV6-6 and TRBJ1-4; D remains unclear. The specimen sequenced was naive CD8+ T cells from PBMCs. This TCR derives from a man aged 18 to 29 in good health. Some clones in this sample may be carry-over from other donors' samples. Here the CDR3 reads CASRGGEKLFF. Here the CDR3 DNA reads TGTGCCAGCAGGGGCGGAGAAAAACTGTTTTTT.